This T cell receptor beta chain derives from a study of shared clonotypes between healthy human individuals. This table comes from immunoSEQ multiplex PCR, and its TCRdb copy is limited to in-frame clones, with some not included. This table has approximately 1,500,000 clones, approximately 98% appearing once. As regards this clone: Its antigen is currently unknown.

Recent vaccinations or acute infections were absent in the healthy HIV-negative adult donors. Partitioning of CD4+ cells yielded a CD45RA+ naive subset and a CD45RA-negative memory subset. Study conclusions and caveats: All-four-donor shared clonotypes had higher generation probabilities than non-shared clonotypes did. Represented diversity (both genetic and exposure-history) was limited by the small number of donors.

The trim removed 6 bases at V and 1 base at J, leaving 10 bases unmatched. Germline values: CDR1 SGHTA, CDR2 FQGNSA. The CDR3 has 17 amino acids. The sequence was collected from a man aged 25-45 years in good health. Sequencing used naive CD4+ T cells sorted from blood. Subset denoted: CD45RA+ positively selected. The chain links TRBV7-2 to TRBJ2-7; 12 nucleotides match TRBD2. Here the CDR3 DNA reads TGTGCCAGCAGGGCCGGGACTAGCGGGCCCCTTTCCTACGAGCAGTACTTC. Translating gives CASRAGTSGPLSYEQYF.